The 27 T cell receptor beta chains listed next were all sequenced from one sample in a study of high-grade serous ovarian cancer treatment subgroups. Some clones are missing from TCRdb's copy, which holds only in-frame ones; the method was immunoSEQ multiplex PCR. Among over 14,000 clones listed, 86% were seen once. The tumor samples were collected prior to definitive surgery or chemotherapy. Sequencing was done on a sample of tumor tissue. These receptors were collected from a human donor with high-grade serous ovarian cancer.

This rearrangement joins TRBV7-8 to TRBJ1-5; no definite D call. Germline CDR1 and CDR2: SGHVS and FQNEAQ. The CDR3 has 15 amino acids. Trimming cost V 1 base and J 0 bases, with 7 bases left between them. CDR3 region: CASSLDPYSNQPQHF. In DNA, the CDR3 is TGTGCCAGCAGCTTAGACCCGTATAGCAATCAGCCCCAGCATTTT.

The rearrangement uses TRBV13 and TRBJ2-5; D not resolved. V dropped 5 bases and J dropped 0 bases, with 16 bases sitting between them. The CDR3 sequence is 16 residues long. Per germline, CDR1 PRHDT and CDR2 FYEKMQ (reference sequence). The CDR3 loop reads CASSHRADRYQETQYF. CDR3 coding DNA: TGTGCCAGCAGCCACCGGGCGGACCGGTACCAAGAGACCCAGTACTTC.

The rearrangement links TRBV21-1 to TRBJ2-2; no DNA check was done on the table's D call, TRBD1. TRBV21-1 is termed a pseudogene. There are 18 residues in the CDR3. Here the CDR3 DNA reads TGTGCCAGCAAAATGAACCTACCGACAGGGCCCCACCAAAGCGGGCTGTTTTTT. This translates into CASKMNLPTGPHQSGLFF.

The chain employs TRBV5-4 and TRBJ1-1; D gene uncertain. Germline CDR1 SGHNT, CDR2 YYREEE (reference sequence). The CDR3 covers 15 residues. Trimming cost V 0 bases and J 3 bases, with 12 bases left between them. CDR3 residues: CASSLAPPRDTEAFF. Here the CDR3 DNA reads TGTGCCAGCAGCTTGGCCCCGCCTCGGGACACTGAAGCTTTCTTT.

This chain connects TRBV6-4 to TRBJ2-1; D is unresolved. Germline V gene data show CDR1 as MRHNA and CDR2 as SNTAGT. The CDR3 is 13 amino acids. Trimming left V 2 bases short and J 3 bases short, with 5 bases between. Here the CDR3 reads CASSDSGYNEQFF. CDR3 coding DNA: TGTGCCAGCAGTGACAGTGGCTACAATGAGCAGTTCTTC.

The chain couples TRBV30 to TRBJ2-7, with 9 bases aligning to TRBD1. CDR3 length: 13 amino acids. V shed 5 bases and J 5 bases; nucleotides not matched to a gene: 7. Germline V gene sequence: CDR1 GTSNPN, CDR2 SVGIG (reference sequence). CDR3 sequence: CAWLGQGVDEQYF. Here the CDR3 DNA reads TGTGCCTGGTTGGGACAGGGAGTCGACGAGCAGTACTTC.

V is TRBV19 and J is TRBJ2-5, with 10 bases identical to TRBD1. CDR3 size: 14 residues. Per germline, CDR1 LNHDA and CDR2 SQIVND (reference sequence). Germline trimming cut 5 bases from V and 11 bases from J; bases unmatched to any gene: 11. CDR3 sequence: CASSFTGTGEEQYF. CDR3 coding DNA: TGTGCCAGTAGTTTTACCGGGACAGGGGAAGAGCAGTACTTC.

This chain links TRBV6-5 with TRBJ1-3; no clear D. Trimming pared 5 bases from V and 2 bases from J, leaving 10 bases between. This CDR3 comprises 14 residues. Germline CDR1 MNHEY, CDR2 SVGAGI. The CDR3 DNA reads as TGTGCCAGCAGTGAGGTGGTGGCTGGAAACACCATATATTTT. Translation: CASSEVVAGNTIYF.

The table lists this clone with a few counts. The V and J genes are TRBV5-1 and TRBJ1-6; 7 bases map to TRBD1. The V segment lost 4 bases and the J segment 5 bases; nucleotides outside the gene matches: 0. This CDR3 has 13 residues. Germline CDR1 and CDR2: SGHRS and YFSETQ. The CDR3 sequence: CASSTGDNSPLHF. Written as DNA, the CDR3 is TGCGCCAGCAGCACAGGGGATAATTCACCCCTCCACTTT.

The chain links TRBV30 to TRBJ2-3; 9 nucleotides agree with TRBD1. CDR1 and CDR2 (germline): GTSNPN, SVGIG (reference sequence). This CDR3 is built from 11 residues. V shed 3 bases, J shed 11 bases, and the junction held 3 bases outside the gene matches. The CDR3: CAWSWDRVQYF. The CDR3 coding sequence is TGTGCCTGGAGCTGGGACAGGGTGCAGTATTTT.

This chain joins TRBV2 and TRBJ1-2; D gene ambiguous. With 4 bases removed from V and 8 bases from J, the gap between germline ends came to 14 bases. Germline lookup yields CDR1 SNHLY and CDR2 FYNNEI. The CDR3 length is 13 residues. The CDR3 DNA reads as TGTGCCAGCAGTGGGGGTACCATGGGGGGCTACACCTTC. This encodes CASSGGTMGGYTF.

V usage is TRBV7-6 and J usage is TRBJ2-3; D unresolved. Between the trimmed V and J ends, which lost 5 bases and 5 bases, there was a span of 20 bases. This CDR3 region has 16 residues. Germline CDR1 reads SGHVS; CDR2 reads FNYEAQ. This CDR3 is CASSRQGSGRQDTQYF. The DNA of the CDR3 is TGTGCCAGCAGCCGACAAGGATCGGGTCGTCAAGATACGCAGTATTTT.

The chain recombines TRBV9 with TRBJ2-7; TRBD2 aligns across 7 bases. V was clipped by 4 bases and J by 3 bases; unmatched bases: 4. Germline assignment: CDR1 SGDLS and CDR2 YYNGEE. The CDR3 covers 13 residues. The CDR3 loop reads CASSPGGYYEQYF. DNA of the CDR3: TGTGCCAGCAGCCCCGGGGGGTACTACGAGCAGTACTTC.

This sequence joins TRBV7-8 and TRBJ2-1; D remains unclear. This CDR3 has 11 amino acids. From germline, CDR1 is SGHVS and CDR2 FQNEAQ. Trimming left V 3 bases short and J 8 bases short, with 5 bases between. CDR3 region: CASSFFDEQFF. In DNA form, the CDR3 reads TGTGCCAGCAGCTTCTTCGATGAGCAGTTCTTC.

The chain combines TRBV5-1 with TRBJ2-5, with D perhaps TRBD1 (6 bases). This CDR3 spans 14 amino acids. V was clipped by 0 bases and J by 1 base, with 7 bases between them. Per the germline V gene, CDR1 is SGHRS and CDR2 is YFSETQ. DNA for the CDR3: TGCGCCAGCAGCTTGGGAGGGGGCCAAGAGACCCAGTACTTC. It translates to CASSLGGGQETQYF. Combining the CDR3 with reference TRBV5-1 and TRBJ2-5 gives the whole variable domain KAGVTQTPRYLIKTRGQQVTLSCSPISGHRSVSWYQQTPGQGLQFLFEYFSETQRNKGNFPGRFSGRQFSNSRSEMNVSTLELGDSALYLCASSLGGGQETQYFGPGTRLLVL.

This clone has just one count. CDR3 in amino acids: CASSHTTGGRTDTQYF. The CDR3 nucleotides read TGCGCCAGCAGCCATACTACGGGGGGACGCACAGATACGCAGTATTTT. The chain recombines TRBV4-3 with TRBJ2-3, with TRBD2 identical over 7 bases. The length of the CDR3 is 16 residues. J lost 1 base, V lost 3 bases, and 7 bases had no gene match. In germline, CDR1 is LGHNA, CDR2 YSLEER.

The chain is built from TRBV19 and TRBJ1-1; no clear D. This CDR3 comprises 13 residues. Between the trimmed V and J ends, which lost 7 bases and 1 base, there was a span of 10 bases. The V gene's germline CDR1 is LNHDA and CDR2 SQIVND (reference sequence). In DNA, the CDR3 is TGTGCCAGTAAGGCCAGAAGGAACACTGAAGCTTTCTTT. Protein: CASKARRNTEAFF.

The V and J genes are TRBV6-9 and TRBJ2-5; perhaps TRBD1 as D (5 bases). Germline V gene data show CDR1 as MNHGY and CDR2 as SVAAGI. The CDR3 sequence is 13 residues long. Trimming took off 0 bases at V and 4 bases at J, with 6 bases between the two ends. CDR3 sequence (DNA): TGTGCCAGCAGTTATTCAGGGGCAGAGACCCAGTACTTC. It specifies CASSYSGAETQYF.

V and J are TRBV7-9 and TRBJ1-2; D perhaps matches TRBD1 (6 bases). The CDR3 loop spans 16 amino acids. Germline CDR1 reads SEHNR; CDR2 reads FQNEAQ (reference sequence). The ends were cut back, 4 bases at V and 1 base at J, with 16 bases in the middle. The CDR3 sequence: CASSSERGGNNYGYTF. The CDR3 DNA follows: TGTGCCAGCAGCTCAGAAAGGGGGGGCAATAACTATGGCTACACCTTC.

This clone was counted only a few times. The chain has TRBV2 and TRBJ2-7; weak D call: TRBD2 (5 bases). In germline, CDR1 is SNHLY, CDR2 FYNNEI. The CDR3 extends over 14 amino acids. Trimming cost V 3 bases and J 1 base, with 10 bases left between them. The CDR3 sequence: CASSDPGYSYEQYF. The CDR3 nucleotides are TGTGCCAGCAGTGATCCGGGGTATTCCTACGAGCAGTACTTC.

The chain combines TRBV9 with TRBJ1-2, with D unresolved. V was cut by 0 bases and J by 4 bases, with 13 bases left in between. CDR1 is SGDLS, CDR2 YYNGEE, per germline. The CDR3 has 15 residues. As DNA, the CDR3 is TGTGCCAGCAGCGTAGATCCGGGCACTTCCTATGGCTACACCTTC. Encoded protein: CASSVDPGTSYGYTF.

V usage is TRBV2 and J usage is TRBJ1-4; D remains unclear. The CDR3 spans 13 residues. Germline CDR1 SNHLY, CDR2 FYNNEI. V shed 3 bases and J shed 15 bases, with 17 bases lying between them. CDR3 residues: CASSESRGAWVFF. The CDR3 region has the DNA TGTGCCAGCAGTGAGTCCCGCGGTGCGTGGGTGTTTTTT.

This CDR3 reads CASSEPRDSLLQETQYF. The CDR3 DNA is TGTGCCAGCAGTGAACCCCGGGACAGTCTACTCCAAGAGACCCAGTACTTC. V is TRBV2 and J is TRBJ2-5, with 7 bases that match TRBD1. After removal of 2 bases from V and 1 base from J, the junction contained 10 bases not matched to a gene. CDR3 length equals 17 residues. The germline CDR1 and CDR2 sequences are SNHLY and FYNNEI.

Only one count was recorded for this clone. This chain joins TRBV15 and TRBJ2-5, with 13 nucleotides matching TRBD2. The CDR3 covers 19 residues. CDR1 is LNHNV and CDR2 is YYDKDF in the germline V gene (reference sequence). V lost 3 bases and J lost 0; bases outside the gene matches: 10. The CDR3 loop reads CATSRILAGGITYQETQYF. The CDR3 DNA reads TGTGCCACCAGCAGGATACTAGCGGGGGGGATAACGTACCAAGAGACCCAGTACTTC.

This rearrangement joins TRBV18 to TRBJ2-7; unclear D gene. This CDR3 has 12 residues. Trimming pared 1 base from V and 4 bases from J, leaving 5 bases between. CDR1 and CDR2 (germline): KGHSH, LQKENI. CDR3 sequence reads: CASSPLGYEQYF. Here the CDR3 DNA reads TGTGCCAGCTCACCACTGGGTTACGAGCAGTACTTC.

The chain couples TRBV7-2 to TRBJ2-7; 9 nucleotides align to TRBD2. The CDR3 is made up of 16 amino acids. Trimming removed 1 base from V and 3 bases from J; junction bases left unmatched: 7. CDR1 and CDR2 from the germline V gene are SGHTA and FQGNSA. CDR3 sequence: CASSLEAGSGGYEQYF. The CDR3 nucleotides are TGTGCCAGCAGCTTAGAGGCGGGTAGCGGGGGCTACGAGCAGTACTTC.

The chain links TRBV5-5 to TRBJ1-2, with D perhaps matching TRBD1 (6 bases). V was pared by 4 bases and J by 7 bases, with 14 bases between. The CDR3 consists of 13 residues. CDR1 and CDR2 from the germline V gene are SGHKS and YYEKEE (reference sequence). CDR3 in amino acids: CASSQDSSVGYTF. CDR3 DNA sequence: TGTGCCAGCAGCCAGGACAGTTCGGTTGGCTACACCTTC.